The 6 T cell receptor beta chains in this list originate from one sample, sequenced in a study of T cell repertoires in cytomegalovirus infection. TCRdb ran MiXCR on the reads and lists one entry per CDR3 protein. The table lists around 900,000 distinct CDR3 sequences, 31% of them singletons. These TCRs' antigens remain unknown. The sample consisted of cultured CD8+ T cells from PBMCs, taken from culture after CMV antigen stimulation. Receptors originate from a human donor in good health (CMV status not recorded). Some clones in this sample may be carry-over from other donors' samples.

J is TRBJ2-5 and V is TRBV6-5, with D unresolved. Trimming took 5 bases from V and 0 from J, leaving 16 bases between them. The CDR3 length is 16 residues. Germline V CDR1 and CDR2: MNHEY, SVGAGI. CDR3 amino acids: CASSLTWTSYQETQYF. As DNA, the CDR3 is TGTGCCAGCAGTCTAACGTGGACCTCGTACCAAGAGACCCAGTACTTC.

The table lists this clonotype with many counts. CDR3: CASSPWTGTNYGYTF. CDR3 bases: TGTGCCAGCAGCCCCTGGACCGGAACTAACTATGGCTACACCTTC. The chain has TRBV7-8 and TRBJ1-2, with no clear D. V was clipped by 5 bases and J by 0 bases, with 13 bases between them. Germline CDR1 SGHVS, CDR2 FQNEAQ. The CDR3 consists of 15 residues.

This clonotype was observed many times. The J gene is TRBJ2-3, the V gene TRBV7-6; TRBD1 matches 10 bases. The CDR3 contains 16 residues. V gave up 5 bases and J gave up 3 bases; unmatched junction bases: 8. From germline, CDR1 is SGHVS and CDR2 FNYEAQ. The CDR3 nucleotides are TGTGCCAGCAGCGACCATTCGGACAGGGGGACAGATACGCAGTATTTT. Its translation is CASSDHSDRGTDTQYF. Looking up the rest from reference TRBV7-6 and TRBJ2-3 gives the full variable domain: GAGVSQSPRYKVTKRGQDVALRCDPISGHVSLYWYRQALGQGPEFLTYFNYEAQQDKSGLPNDRFSAERPEGSISTLTIQRTEQRDSAMYRCASSDHSDRGTDTQYFGPGTRLTVL.

The chain combines TRBV29-1 with TRBJ1-2; no clear D gene. The germline V gene encodes CDR1 SQVTM and CDR2 ANQGSEA. The CDR3 is 12 residues long. Deletions cut 3 bases from V and 4 bases from J, with 9 bases between. CDR3 DNA: TGCAGCGTTGACCCCAGCGTCTATGGCTACACCTTC. Residues: CSVDPSVYGYTF.

This clonotype was detected ten times or more. The genes are TRBV4-2 and TRBJ2-4, with TRBD2 matching over 12 bases. The CDR3 sequence is 18 residues long. Germline values: CDR1 LGHNA, CDR2 YNFKEQ. Trimming took 1 base from V and 0 from J; bases not matched to a gene: 4. The CDR3 nucleotides read TGTGCCAGCAGCCAAGGACTAGCGGGGGCGCTAGCCAAAAACATTCAGTACTTC. It translates to CASSQGLAGALAKNIQYF.

The chain uses TRBV7-6 and TRBJ2-1; no clear D gene. Germline V lookup: CDR1 SGHVS, CDR2 FNYEAQ. The CDR3 consists of 13 residues. V was clipped by 1 base and J by 7 bases, with 8 bases between them. CDR3: CASSLGWKNEQFF. CDR3 nucleotides: TGTGCCAGCAGCTTAGGTTGGAAGAATGAGCAGTTCTTC.